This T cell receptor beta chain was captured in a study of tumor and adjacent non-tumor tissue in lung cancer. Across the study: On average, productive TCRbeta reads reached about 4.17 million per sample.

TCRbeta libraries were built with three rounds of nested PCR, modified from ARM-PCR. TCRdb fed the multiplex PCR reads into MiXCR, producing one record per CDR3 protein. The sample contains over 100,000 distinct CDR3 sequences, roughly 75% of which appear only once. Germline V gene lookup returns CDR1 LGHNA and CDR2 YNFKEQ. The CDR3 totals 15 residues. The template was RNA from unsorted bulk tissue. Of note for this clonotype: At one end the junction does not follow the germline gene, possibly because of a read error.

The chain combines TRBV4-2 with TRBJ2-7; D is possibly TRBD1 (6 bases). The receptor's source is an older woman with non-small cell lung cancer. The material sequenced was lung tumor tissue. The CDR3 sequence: CVSSPTWTESYVQYF. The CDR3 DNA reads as TGTGTCAGCAGCCCTACCTGGACAGAATCTTACGTGCAGTACTTC.